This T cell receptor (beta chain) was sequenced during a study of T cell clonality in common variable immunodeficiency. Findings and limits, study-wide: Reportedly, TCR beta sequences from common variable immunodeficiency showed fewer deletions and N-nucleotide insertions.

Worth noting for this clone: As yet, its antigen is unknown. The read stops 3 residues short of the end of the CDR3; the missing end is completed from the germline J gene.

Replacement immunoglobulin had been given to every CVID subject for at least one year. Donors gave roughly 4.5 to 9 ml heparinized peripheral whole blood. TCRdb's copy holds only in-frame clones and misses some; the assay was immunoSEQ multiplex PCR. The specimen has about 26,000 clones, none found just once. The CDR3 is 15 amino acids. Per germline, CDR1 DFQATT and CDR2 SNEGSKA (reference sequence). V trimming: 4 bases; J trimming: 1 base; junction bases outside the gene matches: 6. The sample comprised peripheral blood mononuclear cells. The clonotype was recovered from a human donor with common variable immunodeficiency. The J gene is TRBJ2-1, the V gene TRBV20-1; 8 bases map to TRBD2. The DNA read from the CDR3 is TGCAGTGCTATCCTCGGGACTAGTTCCTACAATGAG. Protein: CSAILGTSSYNE. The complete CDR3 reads CSAILGTSSYNEQFF.